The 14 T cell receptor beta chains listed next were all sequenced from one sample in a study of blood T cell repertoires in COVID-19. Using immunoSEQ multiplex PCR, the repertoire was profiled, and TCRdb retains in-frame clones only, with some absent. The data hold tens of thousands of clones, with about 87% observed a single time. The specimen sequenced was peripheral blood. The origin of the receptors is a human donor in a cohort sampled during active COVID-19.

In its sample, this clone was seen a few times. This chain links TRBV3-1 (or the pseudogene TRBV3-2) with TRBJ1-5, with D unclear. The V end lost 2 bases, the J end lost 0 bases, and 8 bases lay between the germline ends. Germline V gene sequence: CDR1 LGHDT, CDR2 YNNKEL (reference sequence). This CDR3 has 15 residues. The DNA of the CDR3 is TGTGCCAGCAGCCAAACTCGAGGTAGCAATCAGCCCCAGCATTTT. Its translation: CASSQTRGSNQPQHF.

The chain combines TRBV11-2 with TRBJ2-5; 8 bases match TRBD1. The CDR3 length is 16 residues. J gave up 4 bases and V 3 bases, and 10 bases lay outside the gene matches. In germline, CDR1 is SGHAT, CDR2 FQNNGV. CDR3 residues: CASSLGTGGLSETQYF. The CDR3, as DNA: TGTGCCAGCAGCTTGGGCACAGGGGGTTTGTCAGAGACCCAGTACTTC.

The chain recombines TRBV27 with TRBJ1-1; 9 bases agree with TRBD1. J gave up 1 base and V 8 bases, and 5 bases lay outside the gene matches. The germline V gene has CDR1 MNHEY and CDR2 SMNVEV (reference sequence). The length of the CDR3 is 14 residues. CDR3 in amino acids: CASWDRVGNTEAFF. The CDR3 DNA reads TGTGCCAGCTGGGACAGGGTGGGGAACACTGAAGCTTTCTTT.

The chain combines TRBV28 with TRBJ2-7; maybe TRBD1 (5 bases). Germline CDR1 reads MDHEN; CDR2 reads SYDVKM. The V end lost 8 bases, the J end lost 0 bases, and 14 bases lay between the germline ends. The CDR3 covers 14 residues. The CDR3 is CASGTPDSSYEQYF. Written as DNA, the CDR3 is TGTGCCAGCGGTACCCCCGACAGCTCCTACGAGCAGTACTTC. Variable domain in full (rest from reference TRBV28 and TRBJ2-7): DVKVTQSSRYLVKRTGEKVFLECVQDMDHENMFWYRQDPGLGLRLIYFSYDVKMKEKGDIPEGYSVSREKKERFSLILESASTNQTSMYLCASGTPDSSYEQYFGPGTRLTVT.

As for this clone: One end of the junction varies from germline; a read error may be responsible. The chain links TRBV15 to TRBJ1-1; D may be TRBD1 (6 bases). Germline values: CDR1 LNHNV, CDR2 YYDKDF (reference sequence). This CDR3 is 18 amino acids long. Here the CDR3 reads CATSRESVGNRANPEAFF. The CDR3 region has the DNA TGTGCCACCAGCAGAGAATCTGTCGGGAACAGGGCGAACCCTGAAGCTTTCTTT.

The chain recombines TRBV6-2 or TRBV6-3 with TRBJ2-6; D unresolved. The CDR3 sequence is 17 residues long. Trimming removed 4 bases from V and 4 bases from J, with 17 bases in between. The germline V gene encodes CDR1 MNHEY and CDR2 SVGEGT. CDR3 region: CASSSLDISPGANVLTF. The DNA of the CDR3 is TGTGCCAGCAGTTCCCTTGACATTTCCCCGGGGGCCAACGTCCTGACTTTC.

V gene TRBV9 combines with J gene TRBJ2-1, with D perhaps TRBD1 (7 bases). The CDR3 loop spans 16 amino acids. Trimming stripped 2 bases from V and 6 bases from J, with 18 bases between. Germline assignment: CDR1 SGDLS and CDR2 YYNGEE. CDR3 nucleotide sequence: TGTGCCAGCAGCGTCTCTACCCGACAGGGAGGCAATGAGCAGTTCTTC. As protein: CASSVSTRQGGNEQFF. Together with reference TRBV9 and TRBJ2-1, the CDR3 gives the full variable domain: DSGVTQTPKHLITATGQRVTLRCSPRSGDLSVYWYQQSLDQGLQFLIQYYNGEERAKGNILERFSAQQFPDLHSELNLSSLELGDSALYFCASSVSTRQGGNEQFFGPGTRLTVL.

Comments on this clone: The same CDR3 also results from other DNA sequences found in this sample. The CDR3 DNA reads TGTGCCAGCAGCCCCCGACAGGACCAGCAGTATTTT. This encodes CASSPRQDQQYF. This chain joins TRBV14 and TRBJ2-3; tentatively, D is TRBD1 (6 bases). This CDR3 is built from 12 residues. Per germline, CDR1 SGHDN and CDR2 FVKESK. The germline V and J ends were trimmed by 4 bases and 11 bases, with 13 bases remaining between them.

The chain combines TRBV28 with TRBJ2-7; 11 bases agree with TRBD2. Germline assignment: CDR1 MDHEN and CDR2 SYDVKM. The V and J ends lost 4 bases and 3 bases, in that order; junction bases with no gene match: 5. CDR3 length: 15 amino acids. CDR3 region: CASSSHTSGSYEQYF. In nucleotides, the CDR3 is TGTGCCAGCAGTTCCCATACTAGCGGGAGCTACGAGCAGTACTTC.

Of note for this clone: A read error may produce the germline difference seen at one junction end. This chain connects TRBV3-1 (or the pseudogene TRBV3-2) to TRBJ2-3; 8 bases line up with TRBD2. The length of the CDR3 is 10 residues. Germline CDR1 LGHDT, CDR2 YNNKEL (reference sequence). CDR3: CATSGDTQYF. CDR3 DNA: TGCGCAACTAGCGGCGATACGCAGTATTTT.

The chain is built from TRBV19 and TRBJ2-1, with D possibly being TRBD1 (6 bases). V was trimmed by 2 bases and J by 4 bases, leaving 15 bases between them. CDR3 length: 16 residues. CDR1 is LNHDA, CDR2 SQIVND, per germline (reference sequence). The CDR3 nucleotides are TGTGCCAGTAGTATATCGCGCAGGGGATTATACAATGAGCAGTTCTTC. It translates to CASSISRRGLYNEQFF.

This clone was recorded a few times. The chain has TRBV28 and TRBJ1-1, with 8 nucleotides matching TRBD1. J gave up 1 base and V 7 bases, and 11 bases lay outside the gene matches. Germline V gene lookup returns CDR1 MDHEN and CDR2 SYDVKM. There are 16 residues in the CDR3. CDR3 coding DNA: TGTGCCAGCACATTAGGGACAGGAGTTCAGAACACTGAAGCTTTCTTT. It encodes CASTLGTGVQNTEAFF.

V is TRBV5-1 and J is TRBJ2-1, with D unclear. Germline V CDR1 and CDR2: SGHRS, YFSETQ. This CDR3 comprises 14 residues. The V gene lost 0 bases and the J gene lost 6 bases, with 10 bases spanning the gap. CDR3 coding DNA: TGCGCCAGCAGCTTGGATCGTGGCTCCAATGAGCAGTTCTTC. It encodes CASSLDRGSNEQFF.

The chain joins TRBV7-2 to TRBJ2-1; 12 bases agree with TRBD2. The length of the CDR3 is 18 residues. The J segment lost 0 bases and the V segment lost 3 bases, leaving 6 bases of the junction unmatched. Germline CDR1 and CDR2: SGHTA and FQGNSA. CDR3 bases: TGTGCCAGCAGCTTCTCGGGACTAGCGGGTTCCTCCTACAATGAGCAGTTCTTC. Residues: CASSFSGLAGSSYNEQFF.